Shown below are 15 T cell receptor beta chains from a single sample sequenced in a study of blood T cell repertoires in COVID-19. Data came from immunoSEQ multiplex PCR; TCRdb stores just in-frame clones and leaves some out. The repertoire holds approximately 230,000 clones, with around four fifths as singletons. The sample was peripheral blood. The receptor source for this set is a middle-aged woman with active or convalescent COVID-19.

The chain recombines TRBV18 with TRBJ1-3, with D possibly being TRBD1 (6 bases). CDR1 and CDR2 from the germline V gene are KGHSH and LQKENI. Trimming cost V 3 bases and J 1 base, with 10 bases left between them. CDR3 length: 15 residues. CDR3 DNA: TGTGCCAGCTCACCGACAGGTATATCTGGAAACACCATATATTTT. It translates to CASSPTGISGNTIYF.

This chain links TRBV10-3 with TRBJ2-3; tentatively, D is TRBD1 (6 bases). The germline V and J ends were trimmed by 2 bases and 0 bases, with 15 bases remaining between them. The CDR3 covers 17 residues. Germline V gene data show CDR1 as ENHRY and CDR2 as SYGVKD. In nucleotides, the CDR3 is TGTGCCATCAGTGAGGGGGGCTCGACAAGAAGCACAGATACGCAGTATTTT. Translation: CAISEGGSTRSTDTQYF.

This chain links TRBV10-2 with TRBJ1-5, with D uncertain. Germline V gene data show CDR1 as WSHSY and CDR2 as SAAADI. This CDR3 has 14 residues. The V end was cut by 9 bases, the J end by 4 bases, with 16 bases between. CDR3 bases: TGCGCCAGTAGGCCCGGGGAAGGGAATCAGCCCCAGCATTTT. This gives the protein CASRPGEGNQPQHF.

This clone was recorded only once. The CDR3 DNA follows: TGTGCCAGCAGTTCCGGGACAGGGGGCGGCGAGCAGTACGTC. Its protein product is CASSSGTGGGEQYV. This chain joins TRBV28 and TRBJ2-7; 12 positions match TRBD1. The V and J ends lost 4 bases and 6 bases, in that order; junction bases with no gene match: 4. The CDR3 extends over 14 amino acids. Germline lookup yields CDR1 MDHEN and CDR2 SYDVKM.

This clone was observed a few times. The rearrangement uses TRBV14 and TRBJ1-2, with D perhaps matching TRBD1 (6 bases). The CDR3 spans 14 residues. The V gene lost 1 base and the J gene lost 8 bases, with 14 bases spanning the gap. The germline V gene has CDR1 SGHDN and CDR2 FVKESK. The CDR3 DNA is TGTGCCAGCAGCCAAGCGGGGGGCGCGGGAGGCTACACCTTC. Its translation is CASSQAGGAGGYTF.

V and J are TRBV5-5 and TRBJ1-2; the D gene is possibly TRBD1 (5 bases). Trimming stripped 5 bases from V and 5 bases from J, with 13 bases between. CDR1 is SGHKS, CDR2 YYEKEE, per germline (reference sequence). The CDR3 extends over 13 amino acids. As DNA, the CDR3 is TGTGCCAGCAGGATCCAAGGGGCTTATGGCTACACCTTC. It codes for CASRIQGAYGYTF.

The chain couples TRBV3-1 (or the pseudogene TRBV3-2) to TRBJ2-4; possible D gene TRBD2, 6 bases. Germline lookup yields CDR1 LGHDT and CDR2 YNNKEL (reference sequence). CDR3 length: 15 amino acids. V dropped 5 bases and J dropped 1 base, with 12 bases sitting between them. CDR3 bases: TGTGCCAGCAGCTCCCCGGGGGAGGCCAAAAACATTCAGTACTTC. It yields the protein CASSSPGEAKNIQYF.

The sample holds a few counts of this clone. This rearrangement joins TRBV28 to TRBJ2-3; D might be TRBD2 (6 bases). The CDR3 is made up of 13 amino acids. Looked up from germline, CDR1 is MDHEN and CDR2 is SYDVKM. The ends were cut back, 6 bases at V and 6 bases at J, with 13 bases in the middle. The CDR3 coding sequence is TGTGCCAGCAGGCGGCAGGGAGGCGATACGCAGTATTTT. It codes for CASRRQGGDTQYF.

In its sample, this clone was seen once. This sequence joins TRBV6-1 and TRBJ2-2, with TRBD2 matching over 8 bases. Germline loops: CDR1 MNHNS, CDR2 SASEGT. J lost 3 bases, V lost 2 bases, and 5 bases had no gene match. The CDR3 totals 16 residues. The CDR3: CASSEIAGGHTGELFF. DNA for the CDR3: TGTGCCAGCAGTGAAATCGCGGGGGGCCACACCGGGGAGCTGTTTTTT.

The chain combines TRBV27 with TRBJ1-6, with D tentatively TRBD1 (6 bases). Germline-derived CDR1 and CDR2 are MNHEY and SMNVEV (reference sequence). Trimming left V 2 bases short and J 3 bases short, with 8 bases between. This CDR3 comprises 15 residues. The CDR3 is CASSLGGHYNSPLHF. The CDR3 DNA follows: TGTGCCAGCAGTTTAGGGGGACACTATAATTCACCCCTCCACTTT.

The chain is built from TRBV19 and TRBJ1-5, with D hard to call. V shed 3 bases and J shed 2 bases, with 11 bases lying between them. Germline CDR1 and CDR2: LNHDA and SQIVND (reference sequence). The CDR3 runs to 15 residues. The CDR3 loop reads CASSISGSGNQPQHF. As DNA, the CDR3 is TGTGCCAGTAGTATTTCGGGTTCGGGCAATCAGCCCCAGCATTTT. The complete variable domain, with remaining parts taken from reference TRBV19 and TRBJ1-5, reads DGGITQSPKYLFRKEGQNVTLSCEQNLNHDAMYWYRQDPGQGLRLIYYSQIVNDFQKGDIAEGYSVSREKKESFPLTVTSAQKNPTAFYLCASSISGSGNQPQHFGDGTRLSIL.

This clone was seen more than once but under ten times. This sequence joins TRBV19 and TRBJ1-5; 9 nucleotides align to TRBD1. Germline CDR1 and CDR2: LNHDA and SQIVND (reference sequence). V gave up 7 bases and J gave up 1 base; unmatched junction bases: 8. CDR3 length: 16 residues. For the CDR3, the DNA is TGTGCCAGTACGGAAGGACAGGGGAAAAGCAATCAGCCCCAGCATTTT. Amino acids: CASTEGQGKSNQPQHF.

Only a few counts were recorded for this clone. Other DNA sequences of this sample code for an identical CDR3. J is TRBJ1-1 and V is TRBV13; D not resolved. The CDR3 runs 12 residues. Looked up from germline, CDR1 is PRHDT and CDR2 is FYEKMQ (reference sequence). Deletions cut 5 bases from V and 1 base from J, with 5 bases between. CDR3 residues: CASSLPNTEAFF. The DNA of the CDR3 is TGTGCCAGCAGCCTCCCGAACACTGAAGCTTTCTTT.

The V gene is TRBV10-3, the J gene TRBJ1-3; no clear D. Germline loops: CDR1 ENHRY, CDR2 SYGVKD. The V gene lost 7 bases and the J gene lost 1 base, with 5 bases spanning the gap. The CDR3 length is 12 residues. The CDR3 protein is CAITGSGNTIYF. The DNA for the CDR3 is TGTGCCATCACGGGTTCTGGAAACACCATATATTTT.

This chain connects TRBV11-3 to TRBJ2-7; 8 bases fit TRBD2. The CDR3 runs to 14 residues. The ends lost 5 bases at V and 0 bases at J; junction bases unmatched: 3. CDR1 is SGHNT and CDR2 is YENEEA in the germline V gene. CDR3 amino acids: CASSPGGVSYEQYF. Here the CDR3 DNA reads TGTGCCAGCAGCCCCGGGGGGGTCTCCTACGAGCAGTACTTC.